This TCR beta chain stems from a study of CD8+ T cells in alopecia areata. In the study overall: The share of scalp area affected provided the severity score for treated patients.

Treatment defined: oral pan-JAK inhibitor, 5-10 mg twice daily. Details on this clone: Its antigen remains unknown.

Isolated RNA was reverse transcribed into cDNA used as the sequencing template. Repertoires were generated with immunoSEQ multiplex PCR, while TCRdb's copy carries only in-frame clones and drops some. The sample has about 200,000 clones; 35% to 40% are singletons. Study findings and constraints: Patients shared TCRs less clearly than mice did, possibly for HLA-related reasons.

The receptor was derived from a human donor with alopecia areata. Source: CD4+ T cells sorted from blood, taken at approximately week 30, from a patient treated with tofacitinib.

For the CDR3, the DNA is TGTGCCAGCGAGGTAGCCAATGAAAAACTGTTTTTT. It is translated as CASEVANEKLFF. The chain recombines TRBV2 with TRBJ1-4, with no clear D. The CDR3 sequence is 12 residues long. The V end was cut by 8 bases, the J end by 5 bases, with 9 bases between. The germline gives CDR1 SNHLY, CDR2 FYNNEI.